This T cell receptor beta chain was documented in a study of cytomegalovirus exposure and HLA in healthy donors. Study outcomes and limitations: It was reported in a later analysis that an Asian-associated ancestry cluster showed fewer N-insertions than the roughly 660-donor mean. Analysis performed later found roughly 17,000 TCR beta sequences associated with HLA alleles at 0.05 false discovery rate.

For this clone: What it binds is unknown.

The PCR was carried out with 60 Vbeta primers and 13 Jbeta primers. Using immunoSEQ multiplex PCR, the repertoire was profiled, and TCRdb retains in-frame clones only, with some absent. The sample has around 160,000 clones, 70% to 90% seen once. This TCR was sampled from a young man in good health and CMV-seropositive. Sequencing used PBMCs.

The DNA of the CDR3 is TGTGCCACCAGCAGAGCGGGTTTCTCCTACGAGCAGTACTTC. It yields the protein CATSRAGFSYEQYF. This sequence joins TRBV15 and TRBJ2-7; D gene ambiguous. In germline, CDR1 is LNHNV, CDR2 YYDKDF (reference sequence). The CDR3 is made up of 14 amino acids. The V end lost 1 base, the J end lost 0 bases, and 7 bases lay between the germline ends.